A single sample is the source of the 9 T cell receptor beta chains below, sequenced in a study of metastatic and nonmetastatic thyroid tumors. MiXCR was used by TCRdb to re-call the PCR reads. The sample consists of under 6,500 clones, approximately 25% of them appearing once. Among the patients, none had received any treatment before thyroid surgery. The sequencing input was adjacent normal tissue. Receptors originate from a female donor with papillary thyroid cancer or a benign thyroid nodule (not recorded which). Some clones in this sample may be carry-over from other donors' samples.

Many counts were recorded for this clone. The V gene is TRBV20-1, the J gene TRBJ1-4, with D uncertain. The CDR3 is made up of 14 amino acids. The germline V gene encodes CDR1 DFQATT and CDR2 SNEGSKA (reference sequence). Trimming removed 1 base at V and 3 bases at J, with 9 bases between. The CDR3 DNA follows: TGCAGTGCTAGAGGGTACACTTCTAATGAAAAACTGTTTTTT. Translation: CSARGYTSNEKLFF.

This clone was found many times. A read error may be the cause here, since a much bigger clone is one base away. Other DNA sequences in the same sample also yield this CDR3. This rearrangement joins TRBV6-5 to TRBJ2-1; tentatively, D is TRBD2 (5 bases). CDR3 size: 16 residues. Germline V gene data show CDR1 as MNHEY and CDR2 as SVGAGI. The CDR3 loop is CASSYLTTSSYNEQFF. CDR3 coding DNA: TGTGCCAGCAGTTACCTGACTACCAGCTCCTACAACGAGCAGTTCTTC.

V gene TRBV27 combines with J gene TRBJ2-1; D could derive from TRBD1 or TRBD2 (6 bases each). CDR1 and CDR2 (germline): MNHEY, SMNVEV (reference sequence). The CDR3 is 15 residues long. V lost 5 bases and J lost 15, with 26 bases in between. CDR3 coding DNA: TGTGCCAGCAGTGAACGGGGTTTGGAGGGGGTAGTTGGGTTCTTC. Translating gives CASSERGLEGVVGFF.

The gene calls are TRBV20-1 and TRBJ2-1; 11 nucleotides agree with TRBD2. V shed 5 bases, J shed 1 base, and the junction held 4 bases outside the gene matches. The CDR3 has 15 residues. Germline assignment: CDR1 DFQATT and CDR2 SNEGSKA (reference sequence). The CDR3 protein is CSAWTSGQSYNEQFF. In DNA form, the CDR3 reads TGCAGTGCTTGGACTAGCGGGCAATCCTACAATGAGCAGTTCTTC.

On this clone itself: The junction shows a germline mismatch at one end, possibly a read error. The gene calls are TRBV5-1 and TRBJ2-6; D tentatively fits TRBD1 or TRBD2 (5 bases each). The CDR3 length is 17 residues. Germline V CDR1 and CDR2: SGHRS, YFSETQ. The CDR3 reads CASSLTGRRTGANALTF. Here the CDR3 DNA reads TGCGCCAGCAGCTTGACGGGCAGGAGGACTGGGGCCAACGCCCTGACTTTC.

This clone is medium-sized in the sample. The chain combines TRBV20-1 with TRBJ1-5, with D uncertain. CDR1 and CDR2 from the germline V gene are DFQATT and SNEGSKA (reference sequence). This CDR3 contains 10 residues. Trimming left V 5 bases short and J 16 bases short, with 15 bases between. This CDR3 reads CSAGSDKPHF. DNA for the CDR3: TGCAGTGCTGGATCTGATAAGCCCCATTTT.

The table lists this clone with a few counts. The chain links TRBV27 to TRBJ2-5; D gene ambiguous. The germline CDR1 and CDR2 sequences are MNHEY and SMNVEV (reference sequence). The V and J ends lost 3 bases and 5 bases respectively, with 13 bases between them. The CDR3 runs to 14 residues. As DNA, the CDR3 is TGTGCCAGCAGTTTCTCACGTCCTTGGGAGACCCAGTACTTC. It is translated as CASSFSRPWETQYF.

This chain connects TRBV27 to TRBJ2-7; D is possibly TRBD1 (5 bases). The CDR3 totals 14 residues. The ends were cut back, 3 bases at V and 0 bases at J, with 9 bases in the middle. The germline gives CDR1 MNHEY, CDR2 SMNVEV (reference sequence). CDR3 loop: CASSLTTASYEQYF. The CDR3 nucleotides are TGTGCCAGCAGTTTGACGACAGCCTCCTACGAGCAGTACTTC.

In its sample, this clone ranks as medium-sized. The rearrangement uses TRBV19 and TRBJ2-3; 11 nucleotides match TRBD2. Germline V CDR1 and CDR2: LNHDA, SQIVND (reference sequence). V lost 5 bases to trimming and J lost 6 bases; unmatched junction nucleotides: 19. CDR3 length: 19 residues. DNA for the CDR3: TGTGCCAGTAGTCTCAGACCCCCGACTAGCGGGACGACCCGGGATACGCAGTATTTT. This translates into CASSLRPPTSGTTRDTQYF.